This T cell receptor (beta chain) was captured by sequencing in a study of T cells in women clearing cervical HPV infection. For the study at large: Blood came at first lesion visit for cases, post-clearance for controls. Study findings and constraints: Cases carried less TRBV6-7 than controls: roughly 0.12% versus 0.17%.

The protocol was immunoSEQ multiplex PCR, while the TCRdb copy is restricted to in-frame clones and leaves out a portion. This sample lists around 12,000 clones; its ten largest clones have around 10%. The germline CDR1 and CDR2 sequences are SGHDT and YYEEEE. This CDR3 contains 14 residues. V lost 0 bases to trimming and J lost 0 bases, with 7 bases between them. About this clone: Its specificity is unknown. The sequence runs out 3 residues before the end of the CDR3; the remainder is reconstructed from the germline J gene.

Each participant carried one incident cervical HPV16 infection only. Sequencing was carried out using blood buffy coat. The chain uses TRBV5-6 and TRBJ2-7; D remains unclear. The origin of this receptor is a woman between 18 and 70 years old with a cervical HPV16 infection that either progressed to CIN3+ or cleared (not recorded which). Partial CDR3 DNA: TGTGCCAGCAGCTTGGCCGTCGGCTCCTACGAG. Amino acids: CASSLAVGSYE. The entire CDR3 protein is CASSLAVGSYEQYF.